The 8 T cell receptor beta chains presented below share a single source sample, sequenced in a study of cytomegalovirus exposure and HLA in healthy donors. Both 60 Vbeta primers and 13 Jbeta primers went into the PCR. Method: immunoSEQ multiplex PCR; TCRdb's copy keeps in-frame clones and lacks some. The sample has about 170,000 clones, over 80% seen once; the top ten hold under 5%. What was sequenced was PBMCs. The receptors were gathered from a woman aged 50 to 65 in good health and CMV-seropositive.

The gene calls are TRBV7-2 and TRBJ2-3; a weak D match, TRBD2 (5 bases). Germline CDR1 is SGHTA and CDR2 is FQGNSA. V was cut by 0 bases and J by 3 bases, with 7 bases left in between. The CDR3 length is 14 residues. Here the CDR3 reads CASSLATGTDTQYF. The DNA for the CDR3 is TGTGCCAGCAGCTTAGCAACGGGGACAGATACGCAGTATTTT.

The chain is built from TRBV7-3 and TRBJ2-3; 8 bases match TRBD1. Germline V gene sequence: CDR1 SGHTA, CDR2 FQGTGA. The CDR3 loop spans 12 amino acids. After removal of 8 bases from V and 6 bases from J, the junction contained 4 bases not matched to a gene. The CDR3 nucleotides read TGTGCCAGCGGACAGGGTCGGGATACGCAGTATTTT. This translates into CASGQGRDTQYF.

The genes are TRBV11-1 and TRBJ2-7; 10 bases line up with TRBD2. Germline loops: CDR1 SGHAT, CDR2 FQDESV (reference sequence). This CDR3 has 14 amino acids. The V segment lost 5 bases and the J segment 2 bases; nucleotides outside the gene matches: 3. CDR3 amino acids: CASSGLAAAYEQYF. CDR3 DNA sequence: TGTGCCAGCAGCGGACTAGCGGCCGCCTACGAGCAGTACTTC.

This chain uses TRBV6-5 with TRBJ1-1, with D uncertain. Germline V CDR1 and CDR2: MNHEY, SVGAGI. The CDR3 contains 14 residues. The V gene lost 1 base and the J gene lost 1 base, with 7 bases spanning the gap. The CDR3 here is CASSYWQRNTEAFF. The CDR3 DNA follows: TGTGCCAGCAGTTACTGGCAGCGGAACACTGAAGCTTTCTTT.

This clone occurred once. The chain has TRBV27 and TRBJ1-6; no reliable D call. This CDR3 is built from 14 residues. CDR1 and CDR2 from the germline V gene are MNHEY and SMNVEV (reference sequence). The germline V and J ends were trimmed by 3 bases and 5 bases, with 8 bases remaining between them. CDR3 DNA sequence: TGTGCCAGCAGTTTTCAGGAAAATAATTCACCCCTCCACTTT. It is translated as CASSFQENNSPLHF.

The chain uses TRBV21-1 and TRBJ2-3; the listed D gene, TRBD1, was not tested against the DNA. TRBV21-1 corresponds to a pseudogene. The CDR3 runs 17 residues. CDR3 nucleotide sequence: TGTGCCAGCCCCAAAGGGGAAGGGGCGTGGAGCACAGATACGCAGTATTTT. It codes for CASPKGEGAWSTDTQYF.

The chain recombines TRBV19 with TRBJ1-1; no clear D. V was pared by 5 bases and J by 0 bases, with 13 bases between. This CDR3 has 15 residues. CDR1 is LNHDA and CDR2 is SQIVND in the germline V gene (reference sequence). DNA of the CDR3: TGTGCCAGTAGTGGCGGAGTTCCCATGAACACTGAAGCTTTCTTT. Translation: CASSGGVPMNTEAFF.

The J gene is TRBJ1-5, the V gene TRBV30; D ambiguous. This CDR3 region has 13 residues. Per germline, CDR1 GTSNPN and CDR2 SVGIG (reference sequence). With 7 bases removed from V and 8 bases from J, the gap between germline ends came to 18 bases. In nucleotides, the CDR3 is TGTGCCTACCAGACACGGCTCGACGAGCCCCAGCATTTT. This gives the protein CAYQTRLDEPQHF.